This T cell receptor beta chain originates from a study of graft-versus-host responses after intestinal transplantation. Study as a whole: Multivisceral, liver-intestinal, or isolated intestinal transplants were received by the recipients. Recipients were all induced with anti-thymocyte globulin, then given tacrolimus and steroids for approximately three years. Overall study findings and caveats: Marrow from the recipient contained GvH clones, some of which had appeared first in ileum or blood.

Processed graft tissue released its intraepithelial and lamina propria lymphocytes. Between the trimmed V and J ends, which lost 7 bases and 0 bases, there was a span of 9 bases. The CDR3 is made up of 13 amino acids. Germline CDR1 is LNHDA and CDR2 is SQIVND (reference sequence). TCRdb's copy holds only in-frame clones and misses some; the assay was immunoSEQ multiplex PCR. The sample lists around 15,000 clones; under 80% were seen once. On this clone: The target antigen is unknown.

Sequenced here: ileum tissue, sampled just over 650 days after intestinal transplantation. The chain employs TRBV19 and TRBJ1-2; D possibly corresponds to TRBD1 (5 bases). The clonotype comes from a human patient who received an intestinal transplant, so some T cells may come from the graft donor. The CDR3 is CASTADTNYGYTF. The CDR3 DNA sequence: TGTGCCAGTACGGCGGACACTAACTATGGCTACACCTTC.